This T cell receptor (beta chain) comes out of a study of beta chain features in type 1 diabetes. This clone came up many times. Within the sample, other DNA sequences also encode this same CDR3. Researchers reported sorting CD4+ naive, central memory, regulatory and stem cell-like memory cells via CD45RO/CCR7/CD25/CD127/CD95/CD27. Expressed TCRB transcripts were sequenced because the isolated RNA had all been reverse transcribed beforehand. The repertoire was sequenced with immunoSEQ multiplex PCR; TCRdb's copy has only in-frame clones and lacks some. This table has about 240,000 clones, about 25% appearing once. Germline CDR1 GTSNPN, CDR2 SVGIG (reference sequence). The V and J ends lost 0 bases and 3 bases respectively, with 6 bases between them. The CDR3 contains 12 residues.

The receptor was isolated from a man aged 25 to 40 in good health. Sequenced: central memory CD4+ T cells from blood. The gene calls are TRBV30 and TRBJ2-7; D is ambiguous. CDR3 sequence: CAWSVRLYEQYF. CDR3 bases: TGTGCCTGGAGTGTACGACTCTACGAGCAGTACTTC.